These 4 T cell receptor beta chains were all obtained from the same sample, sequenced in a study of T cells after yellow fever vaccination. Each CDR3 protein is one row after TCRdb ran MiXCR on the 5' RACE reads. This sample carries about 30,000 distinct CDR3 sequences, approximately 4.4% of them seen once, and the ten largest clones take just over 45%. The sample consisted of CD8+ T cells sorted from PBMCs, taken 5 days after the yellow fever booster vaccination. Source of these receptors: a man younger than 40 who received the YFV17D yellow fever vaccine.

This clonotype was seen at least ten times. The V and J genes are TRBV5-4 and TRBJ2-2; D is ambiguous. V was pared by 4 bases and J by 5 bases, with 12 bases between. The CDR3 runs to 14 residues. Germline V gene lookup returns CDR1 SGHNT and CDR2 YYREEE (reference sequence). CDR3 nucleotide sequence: TGTGCCAGCAGCCCGGGCTGGGGAACCGGGGAGCTGTTTTTT. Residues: CASSPGWGTGELFF.

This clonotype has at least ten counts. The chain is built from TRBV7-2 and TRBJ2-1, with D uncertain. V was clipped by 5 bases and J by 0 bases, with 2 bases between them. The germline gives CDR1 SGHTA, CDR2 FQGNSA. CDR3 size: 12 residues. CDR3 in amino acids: CASSNSYNEQFF. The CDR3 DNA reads TGTGCCAGCAGCAACTCCTACAATGAGCAGTTCTTC.

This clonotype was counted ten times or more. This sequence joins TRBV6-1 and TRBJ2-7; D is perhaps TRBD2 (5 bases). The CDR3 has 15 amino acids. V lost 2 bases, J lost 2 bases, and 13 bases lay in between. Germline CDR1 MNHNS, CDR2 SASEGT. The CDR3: CASSEFPAGTYEQYF. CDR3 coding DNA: TGTGCCAGCAGTGAATTTCCGGCGGGTACCTACGAGCAGTACTTC.

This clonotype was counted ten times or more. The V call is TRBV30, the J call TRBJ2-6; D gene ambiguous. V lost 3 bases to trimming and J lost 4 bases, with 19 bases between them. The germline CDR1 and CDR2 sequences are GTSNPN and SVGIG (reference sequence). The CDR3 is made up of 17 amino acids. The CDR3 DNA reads TGTGCCTGGAGCCTTTACATTCCTGGGTTCGGGGCCAACGTCCTGACTTTC. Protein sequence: CAWSLYIPGFGANVLTF.